These T cell receptor beta chains were read from a single sample in a study of blood T cell repertoires in COVID-19. Libraries were prepared by immunoSEQ multiplex PCR; TCRdb keeps only in-frame clonotypes and omits some of them. The data hold roughly 100,000 clones, with under 85% observed a single time. Sequencing was done on a sample of peripheral blood. The receptors here all came from a woman aged 55 to 70 with acute or convalescent COVID-19. The CDR3 runs from the conserved cysteine through the conserved F or W. Fields, in order: clone size, D gene, V gene, J gene, CDR3 DNA, CDR3 protein. The D gene is left open where the match is weak. Part of the rows lack a size; the others show once, few, many or a class for expanded clones.

>-|TRBD2|TRBV6-5|TRBJ2-7
TGTGCCAGCAGTTACTGGACTAGTAGTGTGTACGAGCAGTACTTC
CASSYWTSSVYEQYF
>-|-|TRBV7-9|TRBJ1-3
TGTGCCAGCAGCTCCCAGCGACAGGACTCTGGAAACACCATATATTTT
CASSSQRQDSGNTIYF
>-|TRBD2|TRBV7-3|TRBJ2-1
TGTGCCAGCAGCCAAAGGTTCGGGACTAGCGGCTACTACAATGAGCAGTTCTTC
CASSQRFGTSGYYNEQFF
>-|TRBD2|TRBV3-1/TRBV3-2|TRBJ2-5
TGTGCCAGCAGCAGCAGCGGGGGCCAAGAGACCCAGTACTTC
CASSSSGGQETQYF
>-|-|TRBV28|TRBJ1-5
TGTGCCAGCACCCCGGGGGAGGTCTCCAATCAGCCCCAGCATTTT
CASTPGEVSNQPQHF
>-|-|TRBV7-8|TRBJ2-7
TGTGCCAGCAGCCCGTACTACGAGCAGTACTTC
CASSPYYEQYF
>-|-|TRBV24-1|TRBJ2-7
TGTGCCACCAGTGATTTGATCGGGGTACGCTACGAGCAGTACTTC
CATSDLIGVRYEQYF
>-|TRBD1|TRBV15|TRBJ1-3
TGTGCCACCAGTAAGGGAGACAGGGATGGAAACACCATATATTTT
CATSKGDRDGNTIYF
>-|-|TRBV6-2/TRBV6-3|TRBJ1-2
TGTGCCAGCAGTTACGTGATGGCTCCAGGCTACACCTTC
CASSYVMAPGYTF
>-|TRBD2|TRBV3-1/TRBV3-2|TRBJ2-7
TGTGCCAGCAGCCAACTAGCGGTCCCCTCCTACGAGCAGTACTTC
CASSQLAVPSYEQYF
>-|TRBD2|TRBV25-1|TRBJ2-5
TGTGCCAGCCTAGCGGGAGGGGGGGAGACCCAGTACTTC
CASLAGGGETQYF
>-|TRBD1|TRBV25-1|TRBJ1-6
TGTGCCAGCAGTGAATCCAAGGGACAGGCTTATTCACCCCTCCACTTT
CASSESKGQAYSPLHF
>-|TRBD2|TRBV4-1|TRBJ2-2
TGCGCCAGCAGCCAGGGCCAGCGGGGGACCCAATCGAACACCGGGGAGCTGTTTTTT
CASSQGQRGTQSNTGELFF
>-|-|TRBV5-1|TRBJ2-5
TGCGCCAGCAGACGACTAGTAGAGGAGACCCAGTACTTC
CASRRLVEETQYF
>few|TRBD2|TRBV19|TRBJ2-7
TGTGCCAGTAGTATGACTAGCGGGAACTTTAACGAGCAGTACTTC
CASSMTSGNFNEQYF
>many|-|TRBV3-1/TRBV3-2|TRBJ1-1
TGTGCCAGCAGCCAAGAGAGTGGGCTACCGGATTTATTT
CASSQESGLPDLF
>few|-|TRBV7-8|TRBJ1-5
TGTGCCAGCAGCTTAGAACATAGCAATCAGCCCCAGCATTTT
CASSLEHSNQPQHF
>-|-|TRBV5-8|TRBJ1-2
TGTGCCAGCAGCAAAAACAGGGACCCCGGAGGAGGATACACCTTC
CASSKNRDPGGGYTF
>-|-|TRBV7-8|TRBJ2-1
TGTGCCAGCAGCTTATCGGGCCTAGGGGTTCATGAGCAGTTCTTC
CASSLSGLGVHEQFF
>-|TRBD2|TRBV27|TRBJ2-1
TGTGCCAGCACCGTCGTGGCTAGCGGATACAATGAGCAGTTCTTC
CASTVVASGYNEQFF
>-|-|TRBV5-1|TRBJ1-5
TGCGCCAGCAGCTTGTCGGGGAGGAACAATCAGCCCCAGCATTTT
CASSLSGRNNQPQHF
>-|TRBD2|TRBV6-5|TRBJ2-7
TGTGCCAGCAGTTACTCGGGTCGGGGGGGCCTCTACGAGCAGTACTTC
CASSYSGRGGLYEQYF
>-|-|TRBV12-5|TRBJ1-2
TGTGCTAGTGGTTTGGTGGGAGTAGGTTCGGATGGCTACACCTTC
CASGLVGVGSDGYTF
>few|-|TRBV9|TRBJ2-2
TGTGCCAGCAGCCCAGCGTACACCGGGGAGCTGTTTTTT
CASSPAYTGELFF